Sequencing of this T cell receptor (beta chain) was carried out in a study of shared clonotypes between healthy human individuals. Turning to the study itself: Per donor, three plates held CD4 naive cells, three held CD4 memory, two held CD8 naive and one held CD8 memory.

As originally analysed: From ImmunoSEQ came sequences covering only the junction and carrying no quality scores, so filtering differed. Using immunoSEQ multiplex PCR, the repertoire was profiled, and TCRdb retains in-frame clones only, with some absent. The V and J calls and clone size come from that table; D and trimming were worked out from the DNA. The repertoire holds 2 million to 2.5 million clones, with around 95% as singletons. V gave up 4 bases and J gave up 4 bases, with 11 bases separating them. The CDR3 runs to 15 residues. CDR1 and CDR2 (germline): MNHNY, SVGAGI (reference sequence). Sequenced: naive CD4+ T cells sorted from blood. The subset: CD45RA+ positively selected. The chain links TRBV6-6 to TRBJ1-6; D is unresolved. The source is a man between 18 and 35 years old in good health. CDR3 DNA: TGTGCCAGCAGTTCGACGGAAACTTATAATTCACCCCTCCACTTT. Encoded protein: CASSSTETYNSPLHF.